The 23 T cell receptor beta chains in this list originate from one sample, sequenced in a study of shared clonotypes between healthy human individuals. Only CD45RO-negative cells positively selected for CCR7 counted as naive CD8 cells, so terminally differentiated effector memory CD45RA+ cells were excluded. Libraries were prepared by immunoSEQ multiplex PCR; TCRdb keeps only in-frame clonotypes and omits some of them. The sample records around 550,000 clones, about 95% being singletons. Sequenced input: naive CD8+ T cells sorted from blood. The receptors come from a woman between 25 and 40 years old in good health.

The rearrangement links TRBV20-1 to TRBJ2-1, with a weak D call TRBD2 (6 bases). CDR1 and CDR2 (germline): DFQATT, SNEGSKA (reference sequence). This CDR3 has 11 residues. Trimming shortened V by 5 bases and J by 6 bases, and 8 bases separated the two germline ends. Here the CDR3 DNA reads TGCAGTGCTTTTAGCGGCAATGAGCAGTTCTTC. Translating it yields CSAFSGNEQFF.

The chain has TRBV5-1 and TRBJ1-4; D might be TRBD1 (6 bases). Per the germline V gene, CDR1 is SGHRS and CDR2 is YFSETQ. This CDR3 spans 16 amino acids. The V and J ends lost 2 bases and 3 bases respectively, with 14 bases between them. CDR3 protein: CASSFSPGGSNEKLFF. The DNA for the CDR3 is TGCGCCAGCAGCTTCTCCCCCGGGGGCTCTAATGAAAAACTGTTTTTT.

V is TRBV27 and J is TRBJ2-7, with 7 bases matching TRBD1. This CDR3 is 16 amino acids long. Germline loops: CDR1 MNHEY, CDR2 SMNVEV (reference sequence). V shed 6 bases, J shed 2 bases, and the junction held 13 bases outside the gene matches. DNA of the CDR3: TGTGCCAGCAGACAACACAATTATGGGACAGCCTACGAGCAGTACTTC. Translating it yields CASRQHNYGTAYEQYF.

This clone was counted a single time. This chain joins TRBV30 and TRBJ2-7; weak D call: TRBD1 (5 bases). Trimming took off 2 bases at V and 6 bases at J, with 8 bases between the two ends. The CDR3 runs to 11 residues. CDR1 is GTSNPN and CDR2 is SVGIG in the germline V gene (reference sequence). CDR3 region: CAWSTGPEQYF. As DNA, the CDR3 is TGTGCCTGGAGTACAGGACCCGAGCAGTACTTC.

V is TRBV6-5 and J is TRBJ1-2; possibly TRBD1 for D (5 bases). V was shortened by 3 bases and J by 3 bases, with 11 bases between the two germline ends. This CDR3 region has 14 residues. Germline CDR1 and CDR2: MNHEY and SVGAGI. CDR3 coding DNA: TGTGCCAGCAGTTATTCGGGGGAGGACTATGGCTACACCTTC. Protein sequence: CASSYSGEDYGYTF.

The rearrangement links TRBV19 to TRBJ2-1; no clear D. This CDR3 spans 15 amino acids. Looked up from germline, CDR1 is LNHDA and CDR2 is SQIVND (reference sequence). Trimming took off 3 bases at V and 5 bases at J, with 14 bases between the two ends. DNA of the CDR3: TGTGCCAGTAGTATCACGATGGGATCAAACAATGAGCAGTTCTTC. It yields the protein CASSITMGSNNEQFF.

J is TRBJ1-1 and V is TRBV5-1; the match to TRBD1 covers 7 bases. V lost 0 bases, J lost 3 bases, and 2 bases stayed unmatched. The CDR3 consists of 14 residues. CDR1 and CDR2 from the germline V gene are SGHRS and YFSETQ. Here the CDR3 reads CASSLEGGYTEAFF. CDR3 coding DNA: TGCGCCAGCAGCTTGGAAGGGGGCTACACTGAAGCTTTCTTT.

In this sample, this clone turned up once. This sequence joins TRBV28 and TRBJ1-1; a possible D gene is TRBD1 (5 bases). The CDR3 runs to 15 residues. The V gene lost 7 bases and the J gene lost 0 bases, with 15 bases spanning the gap. Germline CDR1 and CDR2: MDHEN and SYDVKM. This CDR3 is CASKGATYMNTEAFF. The CDR3 DNA reads as TGTGCCAGCAAAGGGGCCACATACATGAACACTGAAGCTTTCTTT. Using reference TRBV28 and TRBJ1-1 for the parts outside the CDR3, the full variable domain is DVKVTQSSRYLVKRTGEKVFLECVQDMDHENMFWYRQDPGLGLRLIYFSYDVKMKEKGDIPEGYSVSREKKERFSLILESASTNQTSMYLCASKGATYMNTEAFFGQGTRLTVV.

V usage is TRBV7-9 and J usage is TRBJ2-7; no clear D. This CDR3 has 13 residues. V was cut by 4 bases and J by 5 bases, with 12 bases left in between. CDR1 is SEHNR, CDR2 FQNEAQ, per germline (reference sequence). The CDR3 here is CASSYPESDEQYF. As DNA, the CDR3 is TGTGCCAGCAGCTACCCGGAGAGTGACGAGCAGTACTTC.

The chain couples TRBV9 to TRBJ1-6; D perhaps matches TRBD1 (5 bases). The V gene's germline CDR1 is SGDLS and CDR2 YYNGEE. V lost 4 bases and J 7 bases, leaving 15 bases between the germline ends. The CDR3 is 15 residues long. The CDR3 nucleotides read TGTGCCAGCAGCCTGTTCGGGGCAGCCAATTCACCCCTCCACTTT. Translated, it gives CASSLFGAANSPLHF. Together with reference TRBV9 and TRBJ1-6, the CDR3 gives the full variable domain: DSGVTQTPKHLITATGQRVTLRCSPRSGDLSVYWYQQSLDQGLQFLIQYYNGEERAKGNILERFSAQQFPDLHSELNLSSLELGDSALYFCASSLFGAANSPLHFGNGTRLTVT.

To note about this clone: Additional DNA sequences in this sample encode the identical CDR3. The chain uses TRBV28 and TRBJ1-5, with D uncertain. V was cut by 3 bases and J by 4 bases, with 1 base left in between. The CDR3 has 11 residues. Germline assignment: CDR1 MDHEN and CDR2 SYDVKM. The CDR3 is CASSFNQPQHF. The CDR3 nucleotides read TGTGCCAGCAGTTTTAATCAGCCCCAGCATTTT.

This chain joins TRBV4-2 and TRBJ2-1; 11 bases agree with TRBD2. Germline V CDR1 and CDR2: LGHNA, YNFKEQ. The CDR3 sequence is 20 residues long. V shed 0 bases, J shed 0 bases, and the junction held 10 bases outside the gene matches. Here the CDR3 reads CASSQEMGLAAPSSYNEQFF. The CDR3 DNA reads TGTGCCAGCAGCCAAGAAATGGGACTAGCGGCCCCGAGCTCCTACAATGAGCAGTTCTTC.

CDR3 bases: TGTGCCGTCATGGCCCCGGGACCTACTGCAGATACGCAGTATTTT. Translated, it gives CAVMAPGPTADTQYF. This rearrangement joins TRBV2 to TRBJ2-3, with D perhaps given as TRBD1 or TRBD2 (5 bases each). Trimming pared 11 bases from V and 4 bases from J, leaving 22 bases between. Germline CDR1 reads SNHLY; CDR2 reads FYNNEI. The CDR3 loop spans 15 amino acids.

CDR3 nucleotides: TGTGCCAGCAGTTTACCCCCGGGCCTAGCCAAAAACATTCAGTACTTC. Translated: CASSLPPGLAKNIQYF. The rearrangement uses TRBV28 and TRBJ2-4; unclear D gene. This CDR3 region has 16 residues. Trimming took 2 bases from V and 0 from J, leaving 11 bases between them. Germline-derived CDR1 and CDR2 are MDHEN and SYDVKM.

The chain employs TRBV5-1 and TRBJ1-1; a possible D gene is TRBD1 (6 bases). CDR3 length: 12 residues. Between the trimmed V and J ends, which lost 0 bases and 8 bases, there was a span of 8 bases. Germline CDR1 and CDR2: SGHRS and YFSETQ. CDR3 protein: CASSLVGGEAFF. DNA of the CDR3: TGCGCCAGCAGCTTGGTTGGGGGCGAAGCTTTCTTT.

V and J are TRBV19 and TRBJ2-7; TRBD2 matches at 12 bases. Trimming took 4 bases from V and 4 from J; bases not matched to a gene: 2. The V gene's germline CDR1 is LNHDA and CDR2 SQIVND (reference sequence). This CDR3 is built from 14 residues. As DNA, the CDR3 is TGTGCCAGTAGTACGACTAGCGGGAGTTACGAGCAGTACTTC. Protein product: CASSTTSGSYEQYF.

The CDR3 sequence: CASSIWSGSDGYGYTF. DNA of the CDR3: TGTGCCAGTAGTATCTGGTCAGGGTCTGACGGCTATGGCTACACCTTC. The genes are TRBV19 and TRBJ1-2, with D possibly matching TRBD1 (5 bases). V was cut by 3 bases and J by 4 bases, with 18 bases left in between. This CDR3 has 16 residues. CDR1 is LNHDA, CDR2 SQIVND, per germline (reference sequence).

The chain has TRBV29-1 and TRBJ1-1; D might be TRBD1 (5 bases). Trimming took 3 bases from V and 4 from J, leaving 12 bases between them. Germline V gene sequence: CDR1 SQVTM, CDR2 ANQGSEA. This CDR3 has 13 residues. In nucleotides, the CDR3 is TGCAGCGTTGACTCTCGGGGGTTCACTGAAGCTTTCTTT. Translation: CSVDSRGFTEAFF. Full variable domain (missing parts from reference TRBV29-1 and TRBJ1-1): SAVISQKPSRDICQRGTSLTIQCQVDSQVTMMFWYRQQPGQSLTLIATANQGSEATYESGFVIDKFPISRPNLTFSTLTVSNMSPEDSSIYLCSVDSRGFTEAFFGQGTRLTVV.

The chain carries TRBV28 and TRBJ1-2; 7 bases align to TRBD1. Germline loops: CDR1 MDHEN, CDR2 SYDVKM. This CDR3 is built from 14 residues. With 6 bases clipped from V and 4 bases from J, the junction kept 8 bases outside the gene matches. In DNA form, the CDR3 reads TGTGCCAGCAGCCCCTCCCGACAGGGCTATGGCTACACCTTC. Amino acids: CASSPSRQGYGYTF.

V usage is TRBV7-9 and J usage is TRBJ2-1, with a weak D call TRBD2 (6 bases). With 5 bases removed from V and 5 bases from J, the gap between germline ends came to 13 bases. Germline V gives CDR1 SEHNR, CDR2 FQNEAQ (reference sequence). The CDR3 loop spans 14 amino acids. The CDR3 loop is CASSGGGLDNEQFF. CDR3 coding DNA: TGTGCCAGCAGCGGAGGAGGGCTTGACAATGAGCAGTTCTTC.

The genes are TRBV27 and TRBJ2-1; 7 bases map to TRBD2. The CDR3 runs to 15 residues. V dropped 7 bases and J dropped 3; count of bases not matched to a gene: 9. The germline V gene encodes CDR1 MNHEY and CDR2 SMNVEV (reference sequence). In nucleotides, the CDR3 is TGTGCCAGCACTACCGGACTAGGCGGCTACAATGAGCAGTTCTTC. This codes for CASTTGLGGYNEQFF.

The CDR3 sequence: CASRDIGISGNTIYF. As DNA, the CDR3 is TGTGCCAGCAGGGACATCGGAATCTCTGGAAACACCATATATTTT. The chain links TRBV28 to TRBJ1-3, with D possibly being TRBD1 (5 bases). The V and J ends lost 6 bases and 0 bases respectively, with 12 bases between them. Germline values: CDR1 MDHEN, CDR2 SYDVKM. The CDR3 consists of 15 residues.

The chain uses TRBV2 and TRBJ2-5; possibly TRBD2 for D (6 bases). The J call may not be correct, given that the DNA end is closer to TRBJ2-7. The germline CDR1 and CDR2 sequences are SNHLY and FYNNEI. The CDR3 sequence is 13 residues long. The CDR3 loop reads CASKSGGSYEQYF. The CDR3, as DNA: TGTGCCAGTAAGTCCGGGGGCTCCTACGAGCAGTACTTC.